This T cell receptor beta chain was profiled in a study of shared clonotypes between healthy human individuals. Turning to the study itself: Each donor's CD4 naive and CD4 memory cells filled three plates apiece, CD8 naive two, and CD8 memory one. Study conclusions and caveats: Some naive CD4 clonotypes, around 4.7%, turned up in common across several donors. Clonotype sharing across donors was expected to vary with sequencing depth.

Study processing details: With immunoSEQ giving junction-only sequences and no quality scores, filtering differed. Measured with immunoSEQ multiplex PCR; TCRdb has only the in-frame clones, and not every one. Clone size and the V and J calls come from that table; the DNA yielded D and trimming. The sample holds 300,000 to 400,000 clones, approximately 74% seen once. A word on this clone: Antigen specificity is unknown.

The germline V gene has CDR1 MNHEY and CDR2 SMNVEV (reference sequence). Trimming cost V 5 bases and J 0 bases, with 8 bases left between them. The CDR3 totals 15 residues. The chain employs TRBV27 and TRBJ2-6; D is unclear. Sequenced sample: memory CD4+ T cells sorted from blood. Subset indicated: CD45RA-negative fraction. This receptor was identified in a young man in good health. CDR3 in amino acids: CASSLESSGANVLTF. The DNA for the CDR3 is TGTGCCAGCAGTCTAGAGAGCTCTGGGGCCAACGTCCTGACTTTC. Combining the CDR3 with reference TRBV27 and TRBJ2-6 gives the whole variable domain EAQVTQNPRYLITVTGKKLTVTCSQNMNHEYMSWYRQDPGLGLRQIYYSMNVEVTDKGDVPEGYKVSRKEKRNFPLILESPSPNQTSLYFCASSLESSGANVLTFGAGSRLTVL.